A single sample is the source of the 32 T cell receptor beta chains below, sequenced in a study of low-dose radiotherapy and immunotherapy resistance in tumors. Time point specified: before trial treatment. Amplification, which lasted 20 PCR cycles, used a constant-region primer and V-primer adapter to amplify TCRs. Each CDR3 protein gets one entry after TCRdb re-called the reads with MiXCR. Of tens of thousands of distinct CDR3 sequences in the sample, about 11% were seen once. This specimen consisted of PBMCs, obtained before treatment. The source of these receptors is a female donor with ovarian cancer.

The table lists this clonotype with a count of one. The chain carries TRBV20-1 and TRBJ1-2; 10 positions match TRBD1. CDR3 length: 15 residues. Germline V lookup: CDR1 DFQATT, CDR2 SNEGSKA (reference sequence). V lost 5 bases and J lost 0; bases outside the gene matches: 6. CDR3 sequence (DNA): TGCAGTGCTTGCCCGGACAGGGGGGCTAACTATGGCTACACCTTC. Translated, it gives CSACPDRGANYGYTF.

This clonotype appeared many times. This chain joins TRBV5-1 and TRBJ2-1, with 8 bases identical to TRBD2. Trimming removed 4 bases from V and 0 bases from J; junction bases left unmatched: 6. CDR1 and CDR2 (germline): SGHRS, YFSETQ. The CDR3 totals 16 residues. CDR3 DNA sequence: TGCGCCAGCAGCCCTTCGGGGGGGAGCTCCTACAATGAGCAGTTCTTC. It specifies CASSPSGGSSYNEQFF.

At least ten counts were recorded for this clonotype. The chain carries TRBV29-1 and TRBJ2-7, with D possibly matching TRBD1 (6 bases). The germline V and J ends were trimmed by 7 bases and 0 bases, with 10 bases remaining between them. The CDR3 runs to 12 residues. Germline-derived CDR1 and CDR2 are SQVTM and ANQGSEA. In DNA, the CDR3 is TGCAGCGCCCGGGACAACTCCTACGAGCAGTACTTC. Its protein is CSARDNSYEQYF.

This chain connects TRBV24-1 to TRBJ2-1, with 13 bases fitting TRBD2. Germline V lookup: CDR1 KGHDR, CDR2 SFDVKD. V was pared by 5 bases and J by 1 base, with 4 bases of the junction left unmatched. CDR3 size: 17 residues. The CDR3, as DNA: TGTGCCACCAGTGGTGGACTAGCGGGAGTATCCTACAATGAGCAGTTCTTC. Its protein product is CATSGGLAGVSYNEQFF.

As to this clonotype: A clone one base away is much larger, so this may be a read error. The chain carries TRBV20-1 and TRBJ1-1, with a weak D call TRBD1 (6 bases). V was shortened by 4 bases and J by 1 base, with 10 bases between the two germline ends. The CDR3 has 13 amino acids. Germline loops: CDR1 DFQATT, CDR2 SNEGSKA (reference sequence). DNA of the CDR3: TGCAGTGCTATTCGAGGGGGGAACACTGAAGCTTTCTTT. Its translation is CSAIRGGNTEAFF.

At least ten counts were recorded for this clonotype. The rearrangement joins TRBV3-1 to TRBJ2-1; 10 bases align to TRBD2. The V segment lost 5 bases and the J segment 1 base; nucleotides outside the gene matches: 2. This CDR3 comprises 15 residues. The germline V gene encodes CDR1 LGHDT and CDR2 YNNKEL (reference sequence). CDR3 DNA sequence: TGTGCCAGCAGCTTAGCGGGAGGTTCCTACAATGAGCAGTTCTTC. The encoded protein is CASSLAGGSYNEQFF.

This rearrangement joins TRBV10-3 to TRBJ2-3; no reliable D call. Trimming took 9 bases from V and 0 from J, leaving 13 bases between them. Per the germline V gene, CDR1 is ENHRY and CDR2 is SYGVKD. This CDR3 region has 14 residues. The CDR3 DNA reads TGTGCCATTGGTCTTGGAGCGAGCACAGATACGCAGTATTTT. As protein: CAIGLGASTDTQYF.

This clonotype was counted many times. The chain has TRBV20-1 and TRBJ1-5, with TRBD1 as a possible D gene (6 bases). Germline CDR1 reads DFQATT; CDR2 reads SNEGSKA (reference sequence). The germline V and J ends were trimmed by 4 bases and 8 bases, with 12 bases remaining between them. CDR3 size: 12 residues. CDR3 bases: TGCAGTGCTACGGGGGGCAAGGAGCCCCAGCATTTT. This gives the protein CSATGGKEPQHF.

This clonotype was recorded many times. This sequence joins TRBV18 and TRBJ2-3, with 9 bases fitting TRBD2. Trimming took 4 bases from V and 1 from J; bases not matched to a gene: 9. This CDR3 comprises 17 residues. The germline V gene encodes CDR1 KGHSH and CDR2 LQKENI. In nucleotides, the CDR3 is TGTGCCAGCTCACGGCCTCAGCGGGGGGCGGGCACAGATACGCAGTATTTT. This sequence encodes CASSRPQRGAGTDTQYF.

This clonotype was picked up many times. V is TRBV4-1 and J is TRBJ1-5; D call uncertain. The CDR3 loop spans 13 amino acids. Trimming left V 6 bases short and J 2 bases short, with 8 bases between. Germline V gene data show CDR1 as MGHRA and CDR2 as YSYEKL. The CDR3, as DNA: TGCGCCAGCAGGGAGGGAGGCAATCAGCCCCAGCATTTT. It specifies CASREGGNQPQHF.

This clonotype has more than one count but fewer than ten. This chain connects TRBV18 to TRBJ2-7; the match to TRBD1 covers 7 bases. The CDR3 sequence is 17 residues long. The trim removed 3 bases at V and 3 bases at J, leaving 14 bases unmatched. The germline V gene has CDR1 KGHSH and CDR2 LQKENI. The CDR3 here is CASSPMSPGTAGYEQYF. The DNA for the CDR3 is TGTGCCAGCTCACCGATGTCTCCCGGGACAGCCGGCTACGAGCAGTACTTC.

In this sample, this clonotype turned up many times. V usage is TRBV4-1 and J usage is TRBJ1-2; D perhaps matches TRBD1 (5 bases). Trimming shortened V by 5 bases and J by 13 bases, and 23 bases separated the two germline ends. Per germline, CDR1 MGHRA and CDR2 YSYEKL. CDR3 length equals 14 residues. CDR3 amino acids: CASSSWTRGVECTF. The CDR3 nucleotides read TGCGCCAGCAGCTCCTGGACACGGGGAGTAGAATGCACCTTC.

In this sample, this clonotype turned up many times. The chain couples TRBV20-1 to TRBJ2-3; D might be TRBD1 (6 bases). Germline CDR1 and CDR2: DFQATT and SNEGSKA (reference sequence). V was trimmed by 5 bases and J by 2 bases, leaving 14 bases between them. CDR3 length: 14 amino acids. The CDR3 loop reads CSAPHGGTTDTQYF. The CDR3 DNA is TGCAGTGCTCCTCATGGGGGCACCACAGATACGCAGTATTTT.

There are many counts of this clonotype. The V call is TRBV7-2, the J call TRBJ2-3; D is unresolved. Germline V gene lookup returns CDR1 SGHTA and CDR2 FQGNSA. Trimming cost V 1 base and J 1 base, with 9 bases left between them. The CDR3 has 15 residues. For the CDR3, the DNA is TGTGCCAGCAGCTTAGGGCTCGCGCGCACAGATACGCAGTATTTT. The encoded protein is CASSLGLARTDTQYF.

This clonotype has a count of ten or more. V gene TRBV9 combines with J gene TRBJ2-3; 12 bases line up with TRBD2. After removal of 2 bases from V and 2 bases from J, the junction contained 3 bases not matched to a gene. The CDR3 consists of 16 residues. Germline V gene lookup returns CDR1 SGDLS and CDR2 YYNGEE. The CDR3 DNA sequence: TGTGCCAGCAGCGTCTGGACTAGCGGGGTCACAGATACGCAGTATTTT. Translated, it gives CASSVWTSGVTDTQYF. Looking up the rest from reference TRBV9 and TRBJ2-3 gives the full variable domain: DSGVTQTPKHLITATGQRVTLRCSPRSGDLSVYWYQQSLDQGLQFLIQYYNGEERAKGNILERFSAQQFPDLHSELNLSSLELGDSALYFCASSVWTSGVTDTQYFGPGTRLTVL.

This clonotype was counted at least ten times. This chain links TRBV5-5 with TRBJ2-3; 10 bases are a match to TRBD1. Germline-derived CDR1 and CDR2 are SGHKS and YYEKEE (reference sequence). This CDR3 has 15 residues. The V gene end was trimmed by 4 bases and the J gene end by 3 bases; junction bases not matched to a gene: 5. Here the CDR3 reads CASSPGQGVTDTQYF. The CDR3 DNA is TGTGCCAGCAGCCCTGGACAGGGGGTAACAGATACGCAGTATTTT.

This clonotype came up many times. The chain combines TRBV27 with TRBJ1-1; D unresolved. The CDR3 has 14 amino acids. The V and J ends lost 5 bases and 0 bases respectively, with 10 bases between them. In germline, CDR1 is MNHEY, CDR2 SMNVEV (reference sequence). The CDR3 DNA is TGTGCCAGCAGTCCCCGGACGGTGAACACTGAAGCTTTCTTT. Its translation: CASSPRTVNTEAFF.

This clonotype came up many times. The DNA of the CDR3 is TGCAGCGTTGTGCCGGATCAAGAGACCCAGTACTTC. Translation: CSVVPDQETQYF. V and J are TRBV29-1 and TRBJ2-5; D remains ambiguous. Trimming removed 4 bases from V and 2 bases from J, with 8 bases in between. This CDR3 contains 12 residues. Germline CDR1 SQVTM, CDR2 ANQGSEA.

This clonotype showed up many times. The rearrangement joins TRBV7-9 to TRBJ1-6, with a possible D match to TRBD1 (5 bases). Trimming shortened V by 6 bases and J by 0 bases, and 9 bases separated the two germline ends. The CDR3 runs to 15 residues. Germline loops: CDR1 SEHNR, CDR2 FQNEAQ (reference sequence). The CDR3 coding sequence is TGTGCCAGCAGGCAGGGTAGCTCCTATAATTCACCCCTCCACTTT. It encodes CASRQGSSYNSPLHF. Full variable domain (remainder filled in from reference TRBV7-9 and TRBJ1-6): DTGVSQNPRHKITKRGQNVTFRCDPISEHNRLYWYRQTLGQGPEFLTYFQNEAQLEKSRLLSDRFSAERPKGSFSTLEIQRTEQGDSAMYLCASRQGSSYNSPLHFGNGTRLTVT.

This clonotype occurred many times. This chain links TRBV10-3 with TRBJ1-3; a weak D match, TRBD1 (5 bases). Trimming took off 8 bases at V and 4 bases at J, with 9 bases between the two ends. Per germline, CDR1 ENHRY and CDR2 SYGVKD. The CDR3 spans 12 residues. The CDR3 is CAILGLGNTIYF. CDR3 DNA: TGTGCCATCCTGGGGCTCGGAAACACCATATATTTT.

This clonotype was recorded at least ten times. The genes are TRBV25-1 and TRBJ2-1; 8 nucleotides align to TRBD2. Germline V gives CDR1 MGHDK, CDR2 SYGVNS. Trimming removed 2 bases from V and 4 bases from J; junction bases left unmatched: 4. The CDR3 loop spans 15 amino acids. The DNA of the CDR3 is TGTGCCAGCAGTGAAGAGGGCGGGGGGTACAATGAGCAGTTCTTC. It specifies CASSEEGGGYNEQFF. Filled out from reference TRBV25-1 and TRBJ2-1, the complete variable domain reads EADIYQTPRYLVIGTGKKITLECSQTMGHDKMYWYQQDPGMELHLIHYSYGVNSTEKGDLSSESTVSRIRTEHFPLTLESARPSHTSQYLCASSEEGGGYNEQFFGPGTRLTVL.

This clonotype was seen only once. A far larger clone lies a single base away; this is likely a read error. This chain uses TRBV7-8 with TRBJ2-7; weak D call: TRBD1 (6 bases). Germline V gives CDR1 SGHVS, CDR2 FQNEAQ. This CDR3 contains 14 residues. The germline V and J ends were trimmed by 5 bases and 1 base, with 12 bases remaining between them. CDR3 in amino acids: CASSTRGRSYEQYF. CDR3 coding DNA: TGTGCCAGCAGCACCAGGGGCAGGTCCTACGAGCAGTACTTC.

This clonotype was observed many times. DNA of the CDR3: TGCAGTGCTAGAGTTCCTAGCGGCCAAGAGACCCAGTACTTC. Protein sequence: CSARVPSGQETQYF. The chain employs TRBV20-1 and TRBJ2-5; 7 positions match TRBD2. Germline CDR1 reads DFQATT; CDR2 reads SNEGSKA (reference sequence). Germline trimming cut 1 base from V and 1 base from J; bases unmatched to any gene: 3. This CDR3 comprises 14 residues.

This clonotype has a count of ten or more. The V call is TRBV7-9, the J call TRBJ2-3; 11 bases fit TRBD2. Trimming took 4 bases from V and 2 from J; bases not matched to a gene: 14. Germline CDR1 and CDR2: SEHNR and FQNEAQ (reference sequence). The CDR3 consists of 19 residues. The CDR3, as DNA: TGTGCCAGCAGCTCCCCGCGATGGCTAGCGGGGGGTAACACAGATACGCAGTATTTT. Translated: CASSSPRWLAGGNTDTQYF.

This clonotype came up many times. This chain uses TRBV19 with TRBJ1-1, with D hard to call. Trimming took 4 bases from V and 4 from J, leaving 13 bases between them. The CDR3 consists of 14 residues. The germline gives CDR1 LNHDA, CDR2 SQIVND (reference sequence). This CDR3 reads CASSKYEGGTEAFF. The CDR3 DNA reads TGTGCCAGTAGTAAGTATGAGGGCGGCACTGAAGCTTTCTTT.

The chain employs TRBV13 and TRBJ2-1; D may match TRBD1 or TRBD2 (5 bases each). Germline V gene sequence: CDR1 PRHDT, CDR2 FYEKMQ (reference sequence). V lost 5 bases, J lost 4 bases, and 12 bases lay in between. The CDR3 loop spans 14 amino acids. The CDR3 is CASSVGPIYNEQFF. CDR3 sequence (DNA): TGTGCCAGCAGCGTGGGACCGATATACAATGAGCAGTTCTTC.

This clonotype showed up many times. The chain joins TRBV29-1 to TRBJ1-1, with D perhaps TRBD1 (5 bases). Trimming shortened V by 1 base and J by 1 base, and 13 bases separated the two germline ends. Germline V CDR1 and CDR2: SQVTM, ANQGSEA. This CDR3 has 15 amino acids. The CDR3 coding sequence is TGCAGCGTTGAAGGCCTACGGGGGGGGAACACTGAAGCTTTCTTT. Its translation is CSVEGLRGGNTEAFF.

This clonotype was counted at least ten times. This rearrangement joins TRBV5-4 to TRBJ2-1; 10 bases are shared with TRBD1. V trimming: 2 bases; J trimming: 8 bases; junction bases outside the gene matches: 7. The CDR3 totals 15 residues. CDR1 SGHNT and CDR2 YYREEE come from the germline V gene (reference sequence). Here the CDR3 reads CASSFPGTGADEQFF. The CDR3 bases are TGTGCCAGCAGCTTCCCCGGGACAGGGGCCGATGAGCAGTTCTTC. Full variable domain (rest looked up from reference TRBV5-4 and TRBJ2-1): ETGVTQSPTHLIKTRGQQVTLRCSSQSGHNTVSWYQQALGQGPQFIFQYYREEENGRGNFPPRFSGLQFPNYSSELNVNALELDDSALYLCASSFPGTGADEQFFGPGTRLTVL.

This clonotype was observed at least ten times. This chain joins TRBV6-6 and TRBJ1-6; D perhaps matches TRBD1 (5 bases). V was trimmed by 3 bases and J by 10 bases, leaving 25 bases between them. The CDR3 totals 18 residues. Germline V gene lookup returns CDR1 MNHNY and CDR2 SVGAGI (reference sequence). The CDR3 region is CASSYDAVGGTAGSPLHF. For the CDR3, the DNA is TGTGCCAGCAGTTATGACGCCGTAGGCGGGACCGCTGGATCACCCCTCCACTTT.

In this sample, this clonotype turned up many times. The rearrangement links TRBV7-2 to TRBJ1-1; no reliable D call. V was cut by 0 bases and J by 4 bases, with 9 bases left in between. CDR3 length equals 14 residues. Per the germline V gene, CDR1 is SGHTA and CDR2 is FQGNSA. CDR3 nucleotides: TGTGCCAGCAGCTTAGCAGGGATGGGCACTGAAGCTTTCTTT. Amino acids: CASSLAGMGTEAFF.

This clonotype appeared many times. The V and J genes are TRBV24-1 and TRBJ2-3, with D hard to call. Germline CDR1 is KGHDR and CDR2 is SFDVKD. Trimming left V 7 bases short and J 1 base short, with 8 bases between. The CDR3 consists of 13 residues. The DNA of the CDR3 is TGTGCCACCAGGACACCGGGCACAGATACGCAGTATTTT. It encodes CATRTPGTDTQYF.

Ten or more counts support this clonotype. The chain uses TRBV5-1 and TRBJ2-7; 8 bases align to TRBD1. The CDR3 contains 15 residues. Germline trimming cut 4 bases from V and 3 bases from J; bases unmatched to any gene: 9. Germline CDR1 is SGHRS and CDR2 is YFSETQ. As DNA, the CDR3 is TGCGCCAGCAGCCCGACCGGACAGGGTAACTACGAGCAGTACTTC. Encoded protein: CASSPTGQGNYEQYF.